The present T cell receptor (beta chain) was sequenced within a study of blood T cell repertoires in COVID-19. The overall study: In each case, the material was cDNA or gDNA derived from T cells, B-cell-depleted T cells, or PBMCs.

Here immunoSEQ multiplex PCR was the method, and the copy in TCRdb shows in-frame clones only, minus some. This sample has some 170,000 clones, with approximately 82% found just once. Germline CDR1 and CDR2: SGHRS and YFSETQ. The CDR3 covers 16 residues. J was trimmed by 2 bases and V by 4 bases; bases with no gene match: 7. Across about two dozen US areas, participants ranged in age from 18 to 89 years. Cohort assignment relied on participant-reported clinical history. Before being deemed recovered, Cohort 3 donors had two negative PCRs, clearance, or symptom resolution. This receptor was obtained from a man aged 45-65 years who had recovered from COVID-19. The specimen sequenced was PBMCs or T cells enriched from blood (not recorded which). The J gene is TRBJ2-3, the V gene TRBV5-1; 10 bases agree with TRBD2. The DNA for the CDR3 is TGCGCCAGCAGCCCCACTAGCGGGGTTATCACAGATACGCAGTATTTT. Translated: CASSPTSGVITDTQYF.